These 31 T cell receptor beta chains came from one sample sequenced in a study of T cell repertoires in cytomegalovirus infection. These receptors' antigens are unknown. One entry per CDR3 protein, called by TCRdb with MiXCR from the reads. The sample holds some 920,000 distinct CDR3 sequences, more than 25% seen once. Here the sequenced sample was cultured CD8+ T cells from PBMCs, taken from culture after CMV antigen stimulation. All receptors derive from a human donor in good health (CMV status not recorded). Some clones in this sample may be carry-over from other donors' samples.

This sequence joins TRBV4-1 and TRBJ1-1, with a tentative D call TRBD1 (5 bases). The germline gives CDR1 MGHRA, CDR2 YSYEKL. The germline V and J ends were trimmed by 1 base and 5 bases, with 11 bases remaining between them. This CDR3 is built from 14 residues. The CDR3 DNA reads TGCGCCAGCAGCCAAGCGGGGACTTTGACTGAAGCTTTCTTT. Translating it yields CASSQAGTLTEAFF.

This clonotype was observed a few times. The CDR3 spells CAILRGYEQFF. The CDR3 DNA sequence: TGTGCCATCCTCCGAGGTTATGAGCAGTTCTTC. V and J are TRBV27 and TRBJ2-1; no clear D gene. The CDR3 has 11 amino acids. Trimming took 10 bases from V and 8 from J, leaving 12 bases between them. In germline, CDR1 is MNHEY, CDR2 SMNVEV (reference sequence).

This chain uses TRBV19 with TRBJ1-1, with 9 bases aligning to TRBD1. The CDR3 has 19 residues. Trimming removed 3 bases from V and 4 bases from J; junction bases left unmatched: 18. Germline V gene data show CDR1 as LNHDA and CDR2 as SQIVND (reference sequence). The CDR3 sequence is CASSMGLLSTGGWVTEAFF. CDR3 coding DNA: TGTGCCAGTAGTATGGGGCTCCTTTCTACAGGGGGCTGGGTCACTGAAGCTTTCTTT.

The chain joins TRBV4-3 to TRBJ1-1, with D possibly matching TRBD1 (5 bases). Germline V lookup: CDR1 LGHNA, CDR2 YSLEER. The CDR3 covers 13 residues. Between the trimmed V and J ends, which lost 1 base and 8 bases, there was a span of 11 bases. The CDR3 region is CASSQVSDREAFF. The CDR3, as DNA: TGCGCCAGCAGCCAAGTCTCCGACAGAGAAGCTTTCTTT.

This clonotype was seen only a few times. This chain joins TRBV28 and TRBJ2-1, with 7 bases fitting TRBD2. CDR3 length: 16 residues. The V gene's germline CDR1 is MDHEN and CDR2 SYDVKM. Germline trimming cut 6 bases from V and 7 bases from J; bases unmatched to any gene: 15. CDR3 residues: CASSPWGGSLENEQFF. CDR3 nucleotide sequence: TGTGCCAGCAGCCCCTGGGGGGGGTCCCTAGAGAATGAGCAGTTCTTC.

In this sample, this clonotype turned up a few times. This chain uses TRBV24-1 with TRBJ1-1; TRBD1 matches 8 bases. The CDR3 has 13 amino acids. V lost 7 bases to trimming and J lost 6 bases; unmatched junction nucleotides: 6. Germline V gives CDR1 KGHDR, CDR2 SFDVKD. CDR3 region: CATRDRDWSEAFF. CDR3 DNA: TGTGCCACCAGGGACAGGGATTGGTCTGAAGCTTTCTTT.

This clonotype was seen repeatedly, ten times or more. CDR3 bases: TGTGCCAGCAGTGAAGGAAGCTACGAGCAGTACTTC. Amino acids: CASSEGSYEQYF. The chain has TRBV2 and TRBJ2-7; D is uncertain. V was trimmed by 1 base and J by 3 bases, leaving 4 bases between them. Germline V gene sequence: CDR1 SNHLY, CDR2 FYNNEI. The CDR3 length is 12 residues.

This chain uses TRBV23-1 with TRBJ2-1; possible D gene TRBD2, 6 bases. TRBV23-1 is marked as an open reading frame, function uncertain. The CDR3 extends over 15 amino acids. Trimming took off 7 bases at V and 7 bases at J, with 20 bases between the two ends. The CDR3: CASNSGLAGNNEQFF. CDR3 DNA: TGCGCCAGCAACTCGGGACTCGCTGGAAATAATGAGCAGTTCTTC.

The V gene is TRBV6-5, the J gene TRBJ1-3; D gene uncertain. The CDR3 spans 16 residues. The germline V gene has CDR1 MNHEY and CDR2 SVGAGI. V shed 8 bases and J shed 1 base, with 18 bases lying between them. CDR3 sequence (DNA): TGTGCCAGCGGCCCCCGTACACAGAGATCTGGAAACACCATATATTTT. This codes for CASGPRTQRSGNTIYF.

This clonotype has at least ten counts. With a much larger clone just one base away, this may be a read error. The CDR3 DNA follows: TGTGCCAGCAGTTACGGGACAGGGGGCAATGAGCAGTTCTTC. Translating it yields CASSYGTGGNEQFF. The chain has TRBV27 and TRBJ2-1, with 11 nucleotides matching TRBD1. The germline V gene encodes CDR1 MNHEY and CDR2 SMNVEV (reference sequence). V lost 4 bases and J lost 6; bases outside the gene matches: 2. CDR3 length: 14 amino acids.

The rearrangement links TRBV9 to TRBJ2-7; no reliable D call. Germline V gives CDR1 SGDLS, CDR2 YYNGEE. The CDR3 contains 14 residues. Trimming removed 0 bases at V and 4 bases at J, with 11 bases between. The CDR3 loop is CASSVESLMYEQYF. CDR3 DNA: TGTGCCAGCAGCGTAGAGAGTTTGATGTACGAGCAGTACTTC.

The chain employs TRBV28 and TRBJ2-3, with D possibly matching TRBD2 (6 bases). The germline V gene has CDR1 MDHEN and CDR2 SYDVKM. V gave up 5 bases and J gave up 6 bases, with 21 bases separating them. The CDR3 extends over 16 amino acids. Here the CDR3 reads CASSLPAARGVDTQYF. The CDR3 coding sequence is TGTGCCAGCAGTCTACCGGCCGCGCGGGGCGTGGATACGCAGTATTTT.

This clonotype was detected only a few times. The chain uses TRBV7-6 and TRBJ2-2; tentatively, D is TRBD1 (7 bases). V was clipped by 4 bases and J by 1 base, with 22 bases between them. In germline, CDR1 is SGHVS, CDR2 FNYEAQ. This CDR3 has 19 residues. CDR3 region: CASSSHNQGGWVNTGELFF. The CDR3 DNA reads TGTGCCAGCAGCTCACACAATCAGGGGGGCTGGGTGAACACCGGGGAGCTGTTTTTT.

This clonotype was counted between two and nine times. The chain employs TRBV6-1 and TRBJ2-7, with D perhaps TRBD1 (6 bases). CDR3 length equals 16 residues. The V end was cut by 3 bases, the J end by 3 bases, with 18 bases between. Germline CDR1 reads MNHNS; CDR2 reads SASEGT. The CDR3 is CASSDYSFADSYEQYF. The CDR3 nucleotides read TGTGCCAGCAGTGACTACTCCTTCGCGGACAGCTACGAGCAGTACTTC.

V usage is TRBV3-1 and J usage is TRBJ1-1; perhaps TRBD1 as D (5 bases). Between the trimmed V and J ends, which lost 1 base and 8 bases, there was a span of 14 bases. CDR3 size: 14 residues. Germline loops: CDR1 LGHDT, CDR2 YNNKEL (reference sequence). CDR3 in DNA: TGTGCCAGCAGCCAAGGTCCCTCGGGACTGGAAGCTTTCTTT. As protein: CASSQGPSGLEAFF.

The chain joins TRBV11-2 to TRBJ2-1, with D perhaps TRBD1 or TRBD2 (5 bases each). V was pared by 2 bases and J by 7 bases, with 24 bases between. This CDR3 has 18 amino acids. Per germline, CDR1 SGHAT and CDR2 FQNNGV. The CDR3 sequence is CASSLTLGSGTAVNEQFF. The CDR3, as DNA: TGTGCCAGCAGCTTAACACTGGGCAGTGGGACGGCTGTGAATGAGCAGTTCTTC.

The V call is TRBV7-8, the J call TRBJ1-5; D remains unclear. The CDR3 runs to 14 residues. CDR1 and CDR2 (germline): SGHVS, FQNEAQ. V lost 2 bases to trimming and J lost 1 base, with 6 bases between them. CDR3 region: CASSLYASNQPQHF. The CDR3 nucleotides read TGTGCCAGCAGCTTATATGCAAGCAATCAGCCCCAGCATTTT.

This clonotype was seen only once. The CDR3 loop reads CASSPGGTGGTGELFF. CDR3 nucleotides: TGCGCCAGCAGCCCTGGAGGGACAGGGGGCACCGGGGAGCTGTTTTTT. V is TRBV4-1 and J is TRBJ2-2; TRBD1 agrees at 11 bases. Germline-derived CDR1 and CDR2 are MGHRA and YSYEKL. With V trimmed by 4 bases and J by 4 bases, 5 bases remained unmatched. There are 16 residues in the CDR3.

The rearrangement links TRBV4-1 to TRBJ2-7; D may match TRBD1 or TRBD2 (5 bases each). CDR1 and CDR2 from the germline V gene are MGHRA and YSYEKL. Trimming removed 0 bases from V and 1 base from J, with 13 bases in between. The CDR3 length is 16 residues. DNA of the CDR3: TGCGCCAGCAGCCAAGAGGGGGAGTCAGGTTCCTACGAGCAGTACTTC. Its translation: CASSQEGESGSYEQYF.

The chain is built from TRBV6-1 and TRBJ2-2; tentative D call: TRBD2 (5 bases). The CDR3 loop spans 15 amino acids. Trimming removed 5 bases from V and 3 bases from J, with 13 bases in between. Germline V lookup: CDR1 MNHNS, CDR2 SASEGT. The CDR3 DNA reads as TGTGCCAGCAGTATATTTAGCGAAGACACCGGGGAGCTGTTTTTT. It is translated as CASSIFSEDTGELFF.

This clonotype was recorded a few times. CDR3 region: CASSLRTLDNEQFF. CDR3 nucleotide sequence: TGTGCCAGCAGCTTGCGGACCTTAGACAATGAGCAGTTCTTC. The rearrangement links TRBV7-6 to TRBJ2-1; D is unclear. V lost 3 bases, J lost 5 bases, and 11 bases lay in between. The CDR3 consists of 14 residues. Germline assignment: CDR1 SGHVS and CDR2 FNYEAQ. Full variable domain (missing parts from reference TRBV7-6 and TRBJ2-1): GAGVSQSPRYKVTKRGQDVALRCDPISGHVSLYWYRQALGQGPEFLTYFNYEAQQDKSGLPNDRFSAERPEGSISTLTIQRTEQRDSAMYRCASSLRTLDNEQFFGPGTRLTVL.

As concerns this clonotype: At one boundary the junction diverges from the germline segment, which might be a read error. The V gene is TRBV24-1, the J gene TRBJ2-2; D is perhaps TRBD1 or TRBD2 (5 bases each). This CDR3 has 15 amino acids. From germline, CDR1 is KGHDR and CDR2 SFDVKD. Here the CDR3 DNA reads TGTCCCACCAGTTCGGGGCAGGGTAGAACCGGGGAGCTGTTTTTT. It is translated as CPTSSGQGRTGELFF.

On this clonotype: Germline and junction disagree at one end, which may indicate a read error. This rearrangement joins TRBV27 to TRBJ2-5, with D tentatively TRBD2 (6 bases). The CDR3 contains 13 residues. The germline V gene encodes CDR1 MNHEY and CDR2 SMNVEV (reference sequence). The CDR3 spells CANSWGGGETQYF. The CDR3 DNA follows: TGTGCCAACAGTTGGGGAGGTGGGGAGACCCAGTACTTC.

This chain connects TRBV7-2 to TRBJ2-7; the D gene is possibly TRBD2 (5 bases). Germline V CDR1 and CDR2: SGHTA, FQGNSA. CDR3 length equals 16 residues. Trimming took off 2 bases at V and 3 bases at J, with 17 bases between the two ends. The CDR3 nucleotides are TGTGCCAGCAGCTTAAGCGGTGACGGGCTACTCTACGAGCAGTACTTC. Amino acid sequence: CASSLSGDGLLYEQYF.

The CDR3 sequence: CASTSRAFDGYTF. Written as DNA, the CDR3 is TGTGCCAGCACGAGCAGGGCCTTCGATGGCTACACCTTC. The J gene is TRBJ1-2, the V gene TRBV2, with D tentatively TRBD1 (5 bases). Germline loops: CDR1 SNHLY, CDR2 FYNNEI. CDR3 size: 13 residues. V dropped 7 bases and J dropped 6 bases, with 15 bases sitting between them.

This clonotype was counted only a few times. The chain uses TRBV28 and TRBJ1-1; no clear D. Germline V gene sequence: CDR1 MDHEN, CDR2 SYDVKM. Trimming took 2 bases from V and 5 from J, leaving 30 bases between them. The CDR3 runs 20 residues. In nucleotides, the CDR3 is TGTGCCAGCAGTTTAAAGTCACCGATAGGATATGTGGGGTTGGTAACTGAAGCTTTCTTT. Translation gives CASSLKSPIGYVGLVTEAFF.

The J gene is TRBJ1-2, the V gene TRBV7-9; D uncertain. With 5 bases removed from V and 3 bases from J, the gap between germline ends came to 22 bases. Per germline, CDR1 SEHNR and CDR2 FQNEAQ (reference sequence). The CDR3 runs 17 residues. DNA of the CDR3: TGTGCCAGCAGCGGAGACGGCCGCGGACCCTACTACTATGGCTACACCTTC. It is translated as CASSGDGRGPYYYGYTF. Complete variable domain (other parts from reference TRBV7-9 and TRBJ1-2): DTGVSQNPRHKITKRGQNVTFRCDPISEHNRLYWYRQTLGQGPEFLTYFQNEAQLEKSRLLSDRFSAERPKGSFSTLEIQRTEQGDSAMYLCASSGDGRGPYYYGYTFGSGTRLTVV.

A few counts support this clonotype. The V gene is TRBV29-1, the J gene TRBJ2-3; D is ambiguous. This CDR3 contains 16 residues. V was clipped by 0 bases and J by 4 bases, with 17 bases between them. The germline CDR1 and CDR2 sequences are SQVTM and ANQGSEA. CDR3: CSVEDGFPIGADTQYF. For the CDR3, the DNA is TGCAGCGTTGAAGATGGTTTCCCGATTGGGGCAGATACGCAGTATTTT.

The chain carries TRBV6-5 and TRBJ2-7; D gene ambiguous. Looked up from germline, CDR1 is MNHEY and CDR2 is SVGAGI. V was shortened by 2 bases and J by 4 bases, with 15 bases between the two germline ends. The CDR3 loop spans 15 amino acids. The chain's CDR3 is CASSYTGDIIYEQYF. DNA for the CDR3: TGTGCCAGCAGTTACACCGGAGATATTATTTACGAGCAGTACTTC.

This clonotype was recorded a few times. The CDR3 nucleotides read TGTGCCAGCAGCTTAGCATCAGACGGGGAGCTGTTTTTT. As protein: CASSLASDGELFF. This chain links TRBV7-2 with TRBJ2-2; no firm D call. Germline CDR1 reads SGHTA; CDR2 reads FQGNSA. V was shortened by 0 bases and J by 7 bases, with 6 bases between the two germline ends. The CDR3 is 13 residues long.

The CDR3 sequence is CASSPNPSPVEKLFF. The CDR3 DNA is TGTGCCAGCAGTCCTAACCCTTCCCCTGTAGAAAAACTGTTTTTT. The rearrangement uses TRBV6-1 and TRBJ1-4; D unresolved. The germline gives CDR1 MNHNS, CDR2 SASEGT. Trimming stripped 5 bases from V and 8 bases from J, with 18 bases between. The CDR3 contains 15 residues.